A single sample gave rise to the 31 T cell receptor beta chains below, sequenced in a study of blood T cell repertoires in COVID-19. The repertoire was sequenced with immunoSEQ multiplex PCR; TCRdb's copy has only in-frame clones and lacks some. The top ten clones hold about 3.5% of a sample with 250,000 to 300,000 clones, roughly 86% of them seen once. Sequences were obtained from peripheral blood. The receptors originated from a young man with active or convalescent COVID-19.

CDR3 amino acids: CASSLRRGTDTQYF. The CDR3 bases are TGTGCCAGCAGTTTACGGAGGGGCACAGATACGCAGTATTTT. The chain employs TRBV28 and TRBJ2-3; weak D call: TRBD2 (6 bases). Per the germline V gene, CDR1 is MDHEN and CDR2 is SYDVKM. Trimming took 2 bases from V and 1 from J, leaving 7 bases between them. This CDR3 spans 14 amino acids.

The rearrangement uses TRBV9 and TRBJ2-5; D is ambiguous. Deletions cut 4 bases from V and 1 base from J, with 11 bases between. In germline, CDR1 is SGDLS, CDR2 YYNGEE. This CDR3 region has 14 residues. CDR3 nucleotide sequence: TGTGCCAGCAGCTTGTCCCCCGTCCAAGAGACCCAGTACTTC. Protein: CASSLSPVQETQYF.

A single count supports this clone. This rearrangement joins TRBV6-5 to TRBJ2-1; weak D call: TRBD1 (6 bases). The CDR3 runs to 13 residues. Trimming shortened V by 6 bases and J by 6 bases, and 12 bases separated the two germline ends. Per the germline V gene, CDR1 is MNHEY and CDR2 is SVGAGI. In DNA, the CDR3 is TGTGCCAGCAGCAAGGGGGTTTCCAATGAGCAGTTCTTC. This gives the protein CASSKGVSNEQFF.

The chain combines TRBV7-9 with TRBJ2-1, with 11 bases aligning to TRBD2. Germline trimming cut 5 bases from V and 4 bases from J; bases unmatched to any gene: 4. CDR1 is SEHNR, CDR2 FQNEAQ, per germline (reference sequence). This CDR3 is built from 15 residues. The CDR3 DNA reads as TGTGCCAGCAGCCTACTAGCGGGGGATTACAATGAGCAGTTCTTC. It codes for CASSLLAGDYNEQFF.

The CDR3 loop reads CASSYSGQQGGETQYF. The CDR3 bases are TGTGCCAGCAGTTACTCGGGCCAACAGGGAGGGGAGACCCAGTACTTC. The chain combines TRBV6-5 with TRBJ2-5, with D possibly being TRBD2 (7 bases). V lost 0 bases and J 5 bases, leaving 16 bases between the germline ends. Germline V gene sequence: CDR1 MNHEY, CDR2 SVGAGI. The CDR3 has 16 residues.

V gene TRBV11-3 combines with J gene TRBJ2-2; the match to TRBD2 covers 13 bases. CDR3 length: 17 amino acids. J lost 5 bases, V lost 5 bases, and 8 bases had no gene match. Germline V gene lookup returns CDR1 SGHNT and CDR2 YENEEA. The chain's CDR3 is CASSILAGGPGTGELFF. CDR3 nucleotide sequence: TGTGCCAGCAGCATACTAGCGGGAGGGCCAGGTACCGGGGAGCTGTTTTTT.

The chain recombines TRBV24-1 with TRBJ1-6; no firm D call. The CDR3 consists of 14 residues. Germline V CDR1 and CDR2: KGHDR, SFDVKD. Deletions cut 9 bases from V and 0 bases from J, with 8 bases between. For the CDR3, the DNA is TGTGCCACCCGCGATAGCTCCTATAATTCACCCCTCCACTTT. Translating gives CATRDSSYNSPLHF.

This clone was seen a single time. The J gene is TRBJ1-2, the V gene TRBV7-8; no clear D. Germline V gives CDR1 SGHVS, CDR2 FQNEAQ. The CDR3 is 12 residues long. V lost 5 bases and J lost 5, with 9 bases in between. The CDR3, as DNA: TGTGCCAGCAGCCTTGACTTATATGGCTACACCTTC. It encodes CASSLDLYGYTF.

The V and J genes are TRBV14 and TRBJ2-1, with 7 bases lining up with TRBD2. Germline CDR1 is SGHDN and CDR2 is FVKESK. V shed 4 bases and J 9 bases; nucleotides not matched to a gene: 15. The length of the CDR3 is 16 residues. This CDR3 is CASSPVMGEGQGEQFF. Written as DNA, the CDR3 is TGTGCCAGCAGCCCCGTGATGGGGGAGGGCCAGGGTGAGCAGTTCTTC.

This chain links TRBV5-1 with TRBJ1-2, with D tentatively TRBD1 (6 bases). Germline CDR1 reads SGHRS; CDR2 reads YFSETQ. Trimming left V 6 bases short and J 2 bases short, with 14 bases between. The CDR3 consists of 14 residues. CDR3 DNA: TGCGCCAGCAAACGGGACAACAAAAACTATGGCTACACCTTC. Translated: CASKRDNKNYGYTF.

The genes are TRBV6-2 or TRBV6-3 and TRBJ2-1; possible D gene TRBD2, 5 bases. V gave up 5 bases and J gave up 0 bases, with 20 bases separating them. Looked up from germline, CDR1 is MNHEY and CDR2 is SVGEGT. The CDR3 is 18 residues long. CDR3 bases: TGTGCCAGCAGTGCGCCACTAGGAAGGGAAGGCTCCTACAATGAGCAGTTCTTC. It translates to CASSAPLGREGSYNEQFF.

In DNA, the CDR3 is TGTGCCAGCAGTGAAATTCGAGGCGGGGAGCTGTTTTTT. Protein: CASSEIRGGELFF. The V gene is TRBV6-4, the J gene TRBJ2-2; the D is unclear. The CDR3 runs to 13 residues. Germline CDR1 and CDR2: MRHNA and SNTAGT. Deletions cut 3 bases from V and 7 bases from J, with 9 bases between.

The genes are TRBV19 and TRBJ2-7; 12 bases map to TRBD1. With 3 bases clipped from V and 2 bases from J, the junction kept 5 bases outside the gene matches. CDR3 length: 16 residues. Per germline, CDR1 LNHDA and CDR2 SQIVND (reference sequence). CDR3 loop: CASSILGTGGAYEQYF. The CDR3 nucleotides read TGTGCCAGTAGTATCCTCGGGACAGGGGGCGCCTACGAGCAGTACTTC.

The genes are TRBV6-5 and TRBJ1-4, with a tentative D call TRBD1 (6 bases). The V and J ends lost 6 bases and 5 bases respectively, with 7 bases between them. Germline loops: CDR1 MNHEY, CDR2 SVGAGI. CDR3 length equals 12 residues. The CDR3 protein is CASSRGNEKLFF. CDR3 nucleotides: TGTGCCAGCAGCAGGGGAAATGAAAAACTGTTTTTT.

This chain joins TRBV29-1 and TRBJ1-3; D is ambiguous. V lost 7 bases to trimming and J lost 7 bases, with 14 bases between them. The CDR3 loop spans 12 amino acids. From germline, CDR1 is SQVTM and CDR2 ANQGSEA. The CDR3 is CSARTGLNTIYF. The CDR3 DNA reads TGCAGCGCCCGAACGGGGTTGAACACCATATATTTT.

The chain employs TRBV24-1 and TRBJ2-5; D ambiguous. The V and J ends lost 9 bases and 2 bases respectively, with 3 bases between them. Germline loops: CDR1 KGHDR, CDR2 SFDVKD. The CDR3 consists of 10 residues. CDR3 bases: TGTGCCACCCCTCAAGAGACCCAGTACTTC. Protein: CATPQETQYF.

The chain recombines TRBV12-3 or TRBV12-4 with TRBJ1-5, with a possible D match to TRBD1 (5 bases). This CDR3 comprises 13 residues. The V gene lost 6 bases and the J gene lost 4 bases, with 10 bases spanning the gap. In nucleotides, the CDR3 is TGTGCCAGCAGCCCGGGGGGAAATCAGCCCCAGCATTTT. Protein: CASSPGGNQPQHF.

The chain combines TRBV14 with TRBJ2-2; D is unresolved. The germline CDR1 and CDR2 sequences are SGHDN and FVKESK. This CDR3 region has 13 residues. Trimming took 3 bases from V and 1 from J, leaving 3 bases between them. The CDR3 DNA follows: TGTGCCAGCAGCCACATGAACACCGGGGAGCTGTTTTTT. Its protein is CASSHMNTGELFF.

Of note for this clone: This CDR3 is also generated by other DNA sequences in the sample. The chain is built from TRBV12-3 or TRBV12-4 and TRBJ1-5; D remains unclear. This CDR3 has 13 residues. V was cut by 0 bases and J by 6 bases, with 6 bases left in between. In DNA form, the CDR3 reads TGTGCCAGCAGTTTAGCGCGGGGTCAGCCCCAGCATTTT. Residues: CASSLARGQPQHF.

The chain is built from TRBV5-1 and TRBJ2-3, with TRBD1 matching over 8 bases. This CDR3 region has 15 residues. The germline CDR1 and CDR2 sequences are SGHRS and YFSETQ. Trimming at V came to 0 bases and at J to 1 base, leaving 1 base not matched to a gene. The CDR3 here is CASSLGRGRTDTQYF. CDR3 nucleotide sequence: TGCGCCAGCAGCTTGGGCAGGGGGCGCACAGATACGCAGTATTTT.

The chain links TRBV7-2 to TRBJ2-2, with a tentative D call TRBD1 (6 bases). Germline assignment: CDR1 SGHTA and CDR2 FQGNSA. The CDR3 spans 15 residues. The germline V and J ends were trimmed by 3 bases and 3 bases, with 11 bases remaining between them. CDR3: CASSFLDRDTGELFF. CDR3 DNA: TGTGCCAGCAGCTTTTTGGACAGAGACACCGGGGAGCTGTTTTTT.

The rearrangement links TRBV6-4 to TRBJ2-2, with TRBD2 identical over 8 bases. Trimming removed 5 bases from V and 0 bases from J; junction bases left unmatched: 2. The germline gives CDR1 MRHNA, CDR2 SNTAGT. The CDR3 contains 15 residues. CDR3 loop: CASSREGPNTGELFF. The CDR3 DNA is TGTGCCAGCAGTCGGGAGGGGCCGAACACCGGGGAGCTGTTTTTT.

This sequence joins TRBV9 and TRBJ1-4; D perhaps matches TRBD1 (5 bases). V lost 4 bases and J 7 bases, leaving 14 bases between the germline ends. Germline V gene sequence: CDR1 SGDLS, CDR2 YYNGEE. The CDR3 totals 14 residues. As DNA, the CDR3 is TGTGCCAGCAGCAAGACAAGGGGTCGTGAAAAACTGTTTTTT. Translation gives CASSKTRGREKLFF.

The chain links TRBV19 to TRBJ1-5; D not resolved. The germline V gene has CDR1 LNHDA and CDR2 SQIVND (reference sequence). The germline V and J ends were trimmed by 6 bases and 4 bases, with 13 bases remaining between them. The CDR3 covers 14 residues. Here the CDR3 reads CASSPGAGNQPQHF. As DNA, the CDR3 is TGTGCCAGTAGCCCCGGAGCGGGAAATCAGCCCCAGCATTTT.

The chain employs TRBV13 and TRBJ1-1; the match to TRBD1 covers 7 bases. V was clipped by 6 bases and J by 0 bases; unmatched bases: 4. The germline gives CDR1 PRHDT, CDR2 FYEKMQ (reference sequence). The CDR3 is made up of 14 amino acids. CDR3: CASRHRGLNTEAFF. The CDR3 nucleotides are TGTGCCAGCAGACACAGGGGTCTGAACACTGAAGCTTTCTTT.

This chain connects TRBV4-1 to TRBJ2-7; no definite D call. The germline V and J ends were trimmed by 1 base and 3 bases, with 7 bases remaining between them. The CDR3 spans 13 residues. Germline lookup yields CDR1 MGHRA and CDR2 YSYEKL. Written as DNA, the CDR3 is TGCGCCAGCAGCCAAGGTTTAGTCTACGAGCAGTACTTC. This codes for CASSQGLVYEQYF.

The chain couples TRBV11-3 to TRBJ1-1; D remains ambiguous. Germline CDR1 reads SGHNT; CDR2 reads YENEEA. The CDR3 has 15 residues. Trimming cost V 4 bases and J 11 bases, with 23 bases left between them. The CDR3 spells CASSSTFGVGREAFF. The CDR3 coding sequence is TGTGCCAGCAGCTCGACCTTTGGTGTTGGGCGAGAGGCTTTCTTT.

In this sample, this clone turned up a few times. The chain uses TRBV6-2 or TRBV6-3 and TRBJ2-5; 10 bases agree with TRBD2. Trimming took 0 bases from V and 5 from J; bases not matched to a gene: 3. Germline loops: CDR1 MNHEY, CDR2 SVGEGT. The CDR3 spans 15 residues. The CDR3 bases are TGTGCCAGCAGTTACTCAGCGGGGGGGCTTGAGACCCAGTACTTC. This sequence encodes CASSYSAGGLETQYF.

This clone was counted only a few times. The chain is built from TRBV11-2 and TRBJ2-2; 7 bases match TRBD2. After removal of 0 bases from V and 0 bases from J, the junction contained 1 base not matched to a gene. Germline V CDR1 and CDR2: SGHAT, FQNNGV. The CDR3 is made up of 16 amino acids. The CDR3 sequence: CASSLDGGANTGELFF. The CDR3 DNA reads TGTGCCAGCAGCTTAGATGGGGGGGCGAACACCGGGGAGCTGTTTTTT.

The genes are TRBV10-3 and TRBJ1-1; 8 nucleotides line up with TRBD1. The germline V gene encodes CDR1 ENHRY and CDR2 SYGVKD. The CDR3 loop spans 13 amino acids. Unmatched junction bases numbered 7, after V lost 7 bases and J lost 6 bases. This CDR3 is CAIIDQGASEAFF. CDR3 sequence (DNA): TGTGCCATCATTGACCAGGGGGCATCTGAAGCTTTCTTT.

The chain joins TRBV16 to TRBJ2-3, with 7 nucleotides matching TRBD1. The CDR3 extends over 16 amino acids. Germline values: CDR1 KGHSY, CDR2 FQNENV. J lost 2 bases, V lost 4 bases, and 9 bases had no gene match. The CDR3 is CASSRQAGGNTDTQYF. CDR3 in DNA: TGTGCCAGCAGCCGACAAGCAGGGGGTAACACAGATACGCAGTATTTT. The full variable domain, completed using reference TRBV16 and TRBJ2-3, is GEEVAQTPKHLVRGEGQKAKLYCAPIKGHSYVFWYQQVLKNEFKFLISFQNENVFDETGMPKERFSAKCLPNSPCSLEIQATKLEDSAVYFCASSRQAGGNTDTQYFGPGTRLTVL.